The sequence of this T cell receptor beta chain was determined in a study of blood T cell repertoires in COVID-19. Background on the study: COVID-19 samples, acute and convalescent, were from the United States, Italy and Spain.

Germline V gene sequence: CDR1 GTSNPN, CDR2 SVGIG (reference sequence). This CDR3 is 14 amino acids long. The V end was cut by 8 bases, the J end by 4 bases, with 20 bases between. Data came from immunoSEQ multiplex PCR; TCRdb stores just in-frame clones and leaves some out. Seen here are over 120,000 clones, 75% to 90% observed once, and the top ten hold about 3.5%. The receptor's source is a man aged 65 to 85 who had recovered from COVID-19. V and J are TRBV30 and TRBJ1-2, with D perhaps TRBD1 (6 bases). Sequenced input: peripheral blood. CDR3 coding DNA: TGTGCCGGAAAACTACAGGGACGGGGCTATGGCTACACCTTC. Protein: CAGKLQGRGYGYTF.